This TCR beta chain originates from a study of T cell responses to AZD1222 COVID-19 vaccine (dated by TCRdb to the early 2020s). About the study as a whole: TCR sequencing covered some 250 trial participants: approximately 200 given two doses of AZD1222 and approximately 26 given two doses of MenACWY control vaccine. Enrollment into the trials was organized by age into subgroups of 18-55, 56-69 and 70-plus years, and those subgroups contained approximately 160, 26 and 62 TCR-sequenced participants, respectively.

The germline V gene yields SGHVS for CDR1 and FQNEAQ for CDR2. The trim is 5 bases for V and 6 bases for J, with a gap of 13 bases between the germline ends. CDR3 length: 13 amino acids, cysteine to phenylalanine. Only the CDR3 DNA stays, 39 bases, in frame from base 1. A remark on this clone: No cognate antigen has been identified for it. Qualities for individual bases were not recorded, and no much larger clone is one base off.

The study at large found these results: Most participants were white British and females outnumbered males, and the authors suggested that clonal diversity may have been underestimated. Reportedly, almost half of the unique spike-specific TCRs recognized epitopes lying outside the regions that are mutated in the B.1.351 and B.1.1.7 variants. A significant rise in spike-specific TCR breadth and depth was observed after two AZD1222 doses relative to day 0 and relative to MenACWY recipients. No day 14 peak-response samples were available, so repertoires were characterized only after the peak T cell response. CD4 TCRs associated with the vaccine covered the entire spike protein, and the dominant responses were in regions 160-218 and 743-854. Conclusions about previously exposed vaccinees are limited, since just six or seven AZD1222 recipients were seropositive for SARS-CoV-2 at baseline. The 56-69-year group was small, and its depth increase did not reach significance, likely because of low power.

The CDR3 regions of human TCRbeta chains were analyzed by immunosequencing. Concerning the study's data processing: TCRs in the repertoires were compared against a reference library of SARS-CoV-2-specific TCRs that had been generated with the MIRA antigen-specificity platform. Breadth meant the fraction of unique TCRs that were SARS-CoV-2-associated, whereas depth meant the fraction of total T cells that were SARS-CoV-2-associated. Each spike-specific TCR was assigned to its reactive spike region and to a CD4 or CD8 class using the MIRA data. Log10-transformed breadth and depth values were compared by one-way ANOVA with Sidak's multiple comparisons tests. The source is immuneACCESS, and TCRdb retained only in-frame sequences with V and J called. Part of the clones is not carried over; for the studies checked, unresolved V genes explain less than half of this, and the remainder is unexplained. V and J calls and clone size come straight from that table; D and trimming were deduced from the DNA. In this sample the table shows 150,000 to 190,000 clones, 90% of which occur a single time. The ten most abundant clones make up more than 1.3% of the sample.

What the time point label conveys for this sample: about 28 days (+/-7) after the second vaccine dose. AZD1222 recipients with second doses at about 4 weeks or about 12 weeks were pooled, because spike-specific TCR depth and breadth did not differ between schedules. The vaccinee samples were drawn from two UK trials, COV001 and COV002, one of which was a single-blind randomized controlled phase 2/3 trial testing AZD1222 (ChAdOx1 nCoV-19) in healthy adults. For TCRbeta chain sequencing, PBMC samples from trial participants were taken at day 0 and at day 28 after the second dose. The sequence was obtained from an adult who received the AZD1222 COVID-19 vaccine. The sequencing here drew on peripheral blood, taken 28 days after the second AZD1222 dose. This chain joins TRBV7-8 to TRBJ1-1, with the D gene too uncertain to name. In nucleotides, the sequence is TGTGCCAGCAGCGGCGGGGTGGGTGCTGAAGCTTTCTTT. This encodes CASSGGVGAEAFF.